The text below deals with one TCR beta chain. This sample was taken from a study of Graves' ophthalmopathy and Graves' hyperthyroidism. Study-wide context: Pretreatment peripheral blood was obtained at initial diagnosis.

The V gene end was trimmed by 5 bases and the J gene end by 4 bases; junction bases not matched to a gene: 4. Germline assignment: CDR1 LNHNV and CDR2 YYDKDF (reference sequence). This CDR3 spans 13 amino acids. Transcripts of RNA were the source for amplifying TCR beta CDR3 regions. An opening RT-PCR round employed HTBI primers and preceded a second-round multiplex PCR. TCRdb re-derived calls from the multiplex PCR reads in MiXCR, one entry per CDR3 protein. The data hold roughly 700,000 distinct CDR3 sequences, with approximately 40% observed a single time. Sample: peripheral blood. The chain couples TRBV15 to TRBJ1-2, with TRBD1 matching over 7 bases. This clonotype was obtained from an adult man with Graves' ophthalmopathy. In DNA form, the CDR3 reads TGTGCCACCAGCCTCGGGACAGCCTATGGCTACACCTTC. Its protein product is CATSLGTAYGYTF.